Following are 15 T cell receptor beta chains from one sample sequenced in a study of blood T cell repertoires in COVID-19. Clones were sequenced by immunoSEQ multiplex PCR, and TCRdb holds only the in-frame ones, with some missing. The repertoire has hundreds of thousands of clones, about 89% of them found once; the top ten carry 7.8%. Sequencing was done on a sample of peripheral blood. The receptors originated from a woman aged 45-65 years with COVID-19, enrolled during active disease.

The J gene is TRBJ1-1, the V gene TRBV30, with no clear D. Germline V lookup: CDR1 GTSNPN, CDR2 SVGIG (reference sequence). The CDR3 extends over 13 amino acids. V was trimmed by 4 bases and J by 2 bases, leaving 11 bases between them. CDR3 coding DNA: TGTGCCTGGAACGGCGGTCTCAACACTGAAGCTTTCTTT. This codes for CAWNGGLNTEAFF.

CDR3 loop: CASSPGQGLWDEQFF. The CDR3 coding sequence is TGTGCCAGTAGTCCGGGACAGGGGCTTTGGGATGAGCAGTTCTTC. This rearrangement joins TRBV19 to TRBJ2-1, with 10 bases identical to TRBD1. J was trimmed by 8 bases and V by 5 bases; bases with no gene match: 9. Germline CDR1 is LNHDA and CDR2 is SQIVND (reference sequence). This CDR3 is built from 15 residues.

This chain connects TRBV6-5 to TRBJ1-1; D unresolved. This CDR3 contains 14 residues. CDR1 MNHEY and CDR2 SVGAGI come from the germline V gene. CDR3 amino acids: CATQLGVMNTEAFF. In DNA, the CDR3 is TGTGCTACCCAACTGGGAGTCATGAACACTGAAGCTTTCTTT.

The chain employs TRBV5-6 and TRBJ2-7, with a possible D match to TRBD1 (5 bases). The CDR3 has 16 residues. V lost 1 base, J lost 0 bases, and 14 bases lay in between. Germline values: CDR1 SGHDT, CDR2 YYEEEE. The CDR3 is CASSLRSREFSYEQYF. The CDR3 DNA sequence: TGTGCCAGCAGCTTGAGGTCCAGGGAATTCTCCTACGAGCAGTACTTC.

V usage is TRBV19 and J usage is TRBJ1-1; D is possibly TRBD1 (6 bases). The germline V gene encodes CDR1 LNHDA and CDR2 SQIVND (reference sequence). The CDR3 sequence is 13 residues long. Deletions cut 7 bases from V and 4 bases from J, with 13 bases between. In DNA, the CDR3 is TGTGCCAGTACTAAGGTGACAGGCACTGAAGCTTTCTTT. Residues: CASTKVTGTEAFF.

The chain has TRBV2 and TRBJ2-3, with D tentatively TRBD1 (5 bases). Trimming took 4 bases from V and 5 from J, leaving 13 bases between them. Germline values: CDR1 SNHLY, CDR2 FYNNEI. CDR3 length: 14 amino acids. CDR3 coding DNA: TGTGCCAGCAGTGTATTGGGGCACAGAGATACGCAGTATTTT. Translating gives CASSVLGHRDTQYF.

V gene TRBV30 combines with J gene TRBJ2-1, with 8 positions matching TRBD1. This CDR3 spans 13 amino acids. In germline, CDR1 is GTSNPN, CDR2 SVGIG (reference sequence). The junction had 7 bases not matched to a gene; V was cut back by 4 bases and J by 8 bases. The CDR3 loop reads CAWTQGAIDEQFF. CDR3 DNA sequence: TGTGCCTGGACCCAGGGGGCAATCGATGAGCAGTTCTTC. Variable domain in full (rest from reference TRBV30 and TRBJ2-1): SQTIHQWPATLVQPVGSPLSLECTVEGTSNPNLYWYRQAAGRGLQLLFYSVGIGQISSEVPQNLSASRPQDRQFILSSKKLLLSDSGFYLCAWTQGAIDEQFFGPGTRLTVL.

The V and J genes are TRBV2 and TRBJ2-7; 8 bases fit TRBD2. Germline V gene data show CDR1 as SNHLY and CDR2 as FYNNEI. This CDR3 spans 13 amino acids. This CDR3 reads CAPYRGGAYEQYF. As DNA, the CDR3 is TGTGCTCCTTATCGGGGGGGTGCCTACGAGCAGTACTTC.

The rearrangement uses TRBV28 and TRBJ1-2; no firm D call. V shed 3 bases and J shed 5 bases, with 7 bases lying between them. In germline, CDR1 is MDHEN, CDR2 SYDVKM. The CDR3 totals 12 residues. CDR3: CASSLENYGYTF. The CDR3 bases are TGTGCCAGCAGTTTGGAGAATTATGGCTACACCTTC.

This chain joins TRBV11-2 and TRBJ1-2; 8 bases are a match to TRBD1. V gave up 3 bases and J gave up 2 bases; unmatched junction bases: 8. Germline CDR1 SGHAT, CDR2 FQNNGV. The CDR3 covers 16 residues. CDR3 amino acids: CASSFGRDRINYGYTF. In nucleotides, the CDR3 is TGTGCCAGCAGCTTTGGCCGGGACAGGATAAACTATGGCTACACCTTC.

The chain uses TRBV19 and TRBJ2-3; D ambiguous. The CDR3 runs to 13 residues. Germline CDR1 and CDR2: LNHDA and SQIVND (reference sequence). V was pared by 6 bases and J by 2 bases, with 9 bases between. CDR3 DNA: TGTGCCAGTAGAACAGTACCCACAGATACGCAGTATTTT. It codes for CASRTVPTDTQYF.

The V and J genes are TRBV30 and TRBJ1-1; 7 nucleotides line up with TRBD1. CDR3 size: 15 residues. The V and J ends lost 4 bases and 1 base, in that order; junction bases with no gene match: 9. Germline V CDR1 and CDR2: GTSNPN, SVGIG (reference sequence). DNA of the CDR3: TGTGCCTGGAAATTTATAAAGGGGGCGAACACTGAAGCTTTCTTT. Amino acids: CAWKFIKGANTEAFF.

This clone was seen only a few times. The genes are TRBV5-6 and TRBJ2-7, with TRBD1 matching over 7 bases. Germline CDR1 and CDR2: SGHDT and YYEEEE. The CDR3 loop spans 16 amino acids. Losses at the gene ends were 2 bases for V and 3 bases for J; bases not matched to a gene: 11. CDR3 sequence (DNA): TGTGCCAGCAGCTTCGGCGAGGGACAGAGGATCTACGAGCAGTACTTC. Amino acid sequence: CASSFGEGQRIYEQYF.

The chain has TRBV3-1 (or the pseudogene TRBV3-2) and TRBJ1-3; 8 bases fit TRBD1. Germline CDR1 and CDR2: LGHDT and YNNKEL (reference sequence). The CDR3 is made up of 14 amino acids. The trim removed 0 bases at V and 8 bases at J, leaving 3 bases unmatched. The CDR3 loop is CASSQDPQGDTIYF. CDR3 sequence (DNA): TGTGCCAGCAGCCAAGATCCACAGGGGGACACCATATATTTT.

This sequence joins TRBV6-6 and TRBJ1-5; tentatively, D is TRBD1 (6 bases). The V end lost 1 base, the J end lost 0 bases, and 10 bases lay between the germline ends. The CDR3 has 16 residues. Germline lookup yields CDR1 MNHNY and CDR2 SVGAGI (reference sequence). DNA of the CDR3: TGTGCCAGCAGTTACTACCGGACAGTTAGCAATCAGCCCCAGCATTTT. This gives the protein CASSYYRTVSNQPQHF.